A single T cell receptor beta chain is shown here with its context. It has no known antigen specificity. Per-base quality was not reported, and no clone a single base away is much larger than it. The immunoSEQ Assay was used to sequence TCR beta CDR3 regions from DNA. The paper's data handling went like this. To compute T cell density, TCR beta template counts were normalized to usable DNA, which was estimated by amplifying housekeeping genes. Using the preseqR package, richness was estimated by extrapolating to 120,000 templates for tissue samples and 400,000 templates for PBMC samples. Clonality was taken to be one minus Pielou's evenness. Tissue-enriched TCRs were identified through differential abundance testing performed on productive amino-acid clonotypes, with a minimum total count of 5 and an alpha of 0.1. Repertoire overlap between compartments was quantified with the Jaccard Index and Morisita Overlap Index. GLIPH grouped TCR beta CDR3s together with public tetramer-defined viral CDR3s, and a viral motif had to include at least three viral sequences and show V-gene enrichment. The clones in this table, taken by TCRdb from immuneACCESS, are in-frame only. Not every clone is retained; where verified, under half of the shortfall comes from an unresolved V gene, and the cause of the rest is unknown. V, J and clone size were drawn from that table, and D and trimming were deduced from the DNA. The sample table shows tens of thousands of clones, and roughly 81% are seen once. The ten largest clones capture 13% of the sample.

At diagnosis, peripheral blood, uninvolved tumor-adjacent lung and tumor were collected and stored as a combination of fresh-frozen and FFPE material. Blood samples were analyzed as peripheral blood mononuclear cells for TCR repertoire profiling. Its CDR3 holds 15 amino acids, cysteine through phenylalanine. The entry retains the CDR3 DNA only, 45 bases that are in frame from base 1. Trimming costs V 4 bases and J 4 bases, and their ends lie 16 bases apart. CDR1 and CDR2 were assigned from the germline V gene as SGDLS and YYNGEE. This specimen comes from a study of T cells in localized non-small cell lung cancer (TCRdb year 2020). Turning to the overall study: Comparing tumors with uninvolved tumor-adjacent lungs, the study looked at the T cell repertoires of hundreds of patients with early-stage NSCLC. The cohort consisted of approximately 220 treatment-naive NSCLC patients whose localized lung tumors had been resected. NSCLC patients had a mean age of approximately 66 years, and around 130 were male and nearly 110 female. The study at large found these results: Because the study design was exploratory, TCR variables were selected using unadjusted p-values without false-discovery rate correction. Because multi-region tumor sequencing was not done, intratumor heterogeneity could not be ruled out. Higher blood T cell density associated with longer overall survival, while higher adjacent-lung clonality associated with shorter survival. Uninvolved tumor-adjacent lung showed the highest T cell clonality, higher than tumor, which suggests more focused antigenic responses in the adjacent lung. A median of approximately 50 of the top 100 tumor clones turned up in the paired uninvolved adjacent lung, and approximately 30 of those clones also ranked among the top 100 of that same adjacent lung.

This receptor was obtained from an older female donor with stage I lung adenocarcinoma. The chain employs TRBV9 and TRBJ2-3, with no reliable assignment of the D segment. Sample: peripheral blood, taken before any cancer treatment. The DNA is TGTGCCAGCAGCCCCTCCGTTATGGGTTCAGATACGCAGTATTTT. It is translated as CASSPSVMGSDTQYF.